The 2 T cell receptor beta chains presented below share a single source sample, sequenced in a study of blood T cell repertoires in COVID-19. Here immunoSEQ multiplex PCR was the method, and the copy in TCRdb shows in-frame clones only, minus some. The table records roughly 140,000 clones, more than 65% of them present only once. The sample consisted of peripheral blood. The receptors stem from a man aged 60 to 69 with acute or convalescent COVID-19.

This clone occurred a few times. J is TRBJ2-6 and V is TRBV5-1; D remains ambiguous. The CDR3 runs 16 residues. Trimming removed 3 bases at V and 0 bases at J, with 10 bases between. The germline gives CDR1 SGHRS, CDR2 YFSETQ. Here the CDR3 DNA reads TGCGCCAGCAGCTCGTCTCCGAGCTCTGGGGCCAACGTCCTGACTTTC. It is translated as CASSSSPSSGANVLTF.

This rearrangement joins TRBV4-1 to TRBJ2-7; 8 positions agree with TRBD2. CDR3 length: 15 residues. V trimming: 4 bases; J trimming: 5 bases; junction bases outside the gene matches: 10. Germline values: CDR1 MGHRA, CDR2 YSYEKL. CDR3 DNA sequence: TGCGCCAGCAGCCTTCGGCTAGCGGGTCACCACGAGCAGTACTTC. This encodes CASSLRLAGHHEQYF.